Below, 27 T cell receptor beta chains from the same sample are listed, as sequenced in a study of shared clonotypes between healthy human individuals. Here immunoSEQ multiplex PCR was the method, and the copy in TCRdb shows in-frame clones only, minus some. The data hold approximately 1,500,000 clones, with approximately 98% observed a single time. Sequenced material: naive CD4+ T cells sorted from blood. Subset reported: CD45RA+ positively selected. The receptors originated from a man aged 25-40 years in good health.

This chain links TRBV7-2 with TRBJ2-1; 8 positions agree with TRBD2. The ends lost 4 bases at V and 6 bases at J; junction bases unmatched: 11. This CDR3 has 16 amino acids. Germline assignment: CDR1 SGHTA and CDR2 FQGNSA. This CDR3 is CASSYAGTRTGNEQFF. The CDR3 nucleotides read TGTGCCAGCAGCTACGCCGGGACTAGGACGGGCAATGAGCAGTTCTTC.

This clone was found once. The chain links TRBV9 to TRBJ2-1; the match to TRBD2 covers 11 bases. V was pared by 4 bases and J by 9 bases, with 6 bases of the junction left unmatched. CDR1 is SGDLS and CDR2 is YYNGEE in the germline V gene. This CDR3 is built from 14 residues. The CDR3 DNA is TGTGCCAGCAGCCCCAGACTAGCGGGATTTGAGCAGTTCTTC. Translation: CASSPRLAGFEQFF. Combining the CDR3 with reference TRBV9 and TRBJ2-1 gives the whole variable domain DSGVTQTPKHLITATGQRVTLRCSPRSGDLSVYWYQQSLDQGLQFLIQYYNGEERAKGNILERFSAQQFPDLHSELNLSSLELGDSALYFCASSPRLAGFEQFFGPGTRLTVL.

For this clone: Within the sample, other DNA sequences also encode this same CDR3. V usage is TRBV4-3 and J usage is TRBJ2-1; no clear D. The ends were cut back, 0 bases at V and 4 bases at J, with 4 bases in the middle. Germline V gene data show CDR1 as LGHNA and CDR2 as YSLEER. There are 13 residues in the CDR3. Written as DNA, the CDR3 is TGCGCCAGCAGCCAAGAATTGTACAATGAGCAGTTCTTC. It codes for CASSQELYNEQFF.

The chain links TRBV28 to TRBJ2-2; possibly TRBD2 for D (6 bases). Trimming took off 5 bases at V and 6 bases at J, with 16 bases between the two ends. The CDR3 is 15 residues long. The germline V gene encodes CDR1 MDHEN and CDR2 SYDVKM. The CDR3 reads CASSGGTLRSGELFF. The CDR3 DNA sequence: TGTGCCAGCAGTGGCGGGACCCTGCGGTCCGGGGAGCTGTTTTTT. Full variable domain (outside the CDR3, taken from reference TRBV28 and TRBJ2-2): DVKVTQSSRYLVKRTGEKVFLECVQDMDHENMFWYRQDPGLGLRLIYFSYDVKMKEKGDIPEGYSVSREKKERFSLILESASTNQTSMYLCASSGGTLRSGELFFGEGSRLTVL.

The CDR3 DNA is TGCAGCGTTGAAGAATTGGGTAATGAGCAGTTCTTC. Amino acid sequence: CSVEELGNEQFF. The chain uses TRBV29-1 and TRBJ2-1; no clear D. Germline values: CDR1 SQVTM, CDR2 ANQGSEA. The CDR3 is 12 residues long. Trimming took off 0 bases at V and 7 bases at J, with 7 bases between the two ends.

Concerning this clone: The same CDR3 can be traced to other DNA sequences in this sample. The chain has TRBV27 and TRBJ2-1; no reliable D call. Germline V CDR1 and CDR2: MNHEY, SMNVEV (reference sequence). The CDR3 loop spans 13 amino acids. V lost 0 bases, J lost 4 bases, and 4 bases lay in between. CDR3 loop: CASSLSSYNEQFF. In nucleotides, the CDR3 is TGTGCCAGCAGTTTATCCAGTTACAATGAGCAGTTCTTC.

This clone has only one observation. CDR3 DNA sequence: TGTGCCAGCAGTGACCACTCGGGACCGAGCTCTGGAAACACCATATATTTT. Translation: CASSDHSGPSSGNTIYF. This chain joins TRBV2 and TRBJ1-3; weak D call: TRBD1 (5 bases). Germline CDR1 and CDR2: SNHLY and FYNNEI. The CDR3 consists of 17 residues. The V end was cut by 3 bases, the J end by 0 bases, with 15 bases between.

The chain combines TRBV7-2 with TRBJ2-7; possibly TRBD2 for D (5 bases). With 3 bases removed from V and 0 bases from J, the gap between germline ends came to 12 bases. CDR1 is SGHTA, CDR2 FQGNSA, per germline. CDR3 length: 15 amino acids. CDR3: CASSLRVASSYEQYF. CDR3 nucleotides: TGTGCCAGCAGCTTGAGGGTCGCGAGCTCCTACGAGCAGTACTTC.

The gene calls are TRBV2 and TRBJ2-7, with D uncertain. CDR1 is SNHLY, CDR2 FYNNEI, per germline. The CDR3 is 14 residues long. Trimming pared 4 bases from V and 2 bases from J, leaving 12 bases between. The CDR3, as DNA: TGTGCCAGCAGTGGGTATACGCCAGCCTACGAGCAGTACTTC. Translated: CASSGYTPAYEQYF.

The rearrangement uses TRBV5-1 and TRBJ2-7; 12 bases map to TRBD2. The germline CDR1 and CDR2 sequences are SGHRS and YFSETQ. The CDR3 has 16 residues. The ends lost 1 base at V and 4 bases at J; junction bases unmatched: 6. The CDR3 DNA follows: TGCGCCAGCAGCTTGCTGGCTAGCGGGAGGGATTACGAGCAGTACTTC. Protein: CASSLLASGRDYEQYF.

This chain links TRBV5-1 with TRBJ2-1, with TRBD2 matching over 10 bases. This CDR3 comprises 15 residues. Germline V lookup: CDR1 SGHRS, CDR2 YFSETQ. Trimming at V came to 3 bases and at J to 4 bases, leaving 4 bases not matched to a gene. The CDR3 sequence: CASSSSGSGYNEQFF. CDR3 nucleotide sequence: TGCGCCAGCAGCTCTAGCGGGAGTGGGTACAATGAGCAGTTCTTC.

The rearrangement links TRBV28 to TRBJ2-7, with TRBD2 as a possible D gene (6 bases). Looked up from germline, CDR1 is MDHEN and CDR2 is SYDVKM. The CDR3 has 14 residues. V gave up 7 bases and J gave up 3 bases, with 16 bases separating them. Written as DNA, the CDR3 is TGTGCCAGCACCCCCGGCGGGGCGGGCTACGAGCAGTACTTC. Translating it yields CASTPGGAGYEQYF.

The V and J genes are TRBV27 and TRBJ1-5; 9 nucleotides line up with TRBD1. Germline V gene lookup returns CDR1 MNHEY and CDR2 SMNVEV (reference sequence). Unmatched junction bases numbered 3, after V lost 2 bases and J lost 4 bases. The CDR3 spans 15 residues. DNA for the CDR3: TGTGCCAGCAGTTTAACAGGGGGCGCGAATCAGCCCCAGCATTTT. Amino acid sequence: CASSLTGGANQPQHF.

A remark on this clone: This specimen includes other DNA sequences encoding the same CDR3. The chain has TRBV5-1 and TRBJ2-2; D might be TRBD1 or TRBD2, each matching 5 bases. V was clipped by 5 bases and J by 0 bases, with 11 bases between them. CDR3 length: 15 amino acids. Germline V gives CDR1 SGHRS, CDR2 YFSETQ. CDR3 nucleotide sequence: TGCGCCAGCAGACCCGGGACCACGAACACCGGGGAGCTGTTTTTT. Translated, it gives CASRPGTTNTGELFF. The full variable domain, with the rest looked up from reference TRBV5-1 and TRBJ2-2, is KAGVTQTPRYLIKTRGQQVTLSCSPISGHRSVSWYQQTPGQGLQFLFEYFSETQRNKGNFPGRFSGRQFSNSRSEMNVSTLELGDSALYLCASRPGTTNTGELFFGEGSRLTVL.

DNA for the CDR3: TGTGCCAGCAGTTTACAAGGGGGGGCCGGGGAGCTGTTTTTT. Its protein product is CASSLQGGAGELFF. This chain uses TRBV28 with TRBJ2-2; a possible D gene is TRBD2 (7 bases). The CDR3 runs 14 residues. V was trimmed by 2 bases and J by 6 bases, leaving 10 bases between them. Germline CDR1 is MDHEN and CDR2 is SYDVKM.

The V and J genes are TRBV7-2 and TRBJ1-1; D gene uncertain. The CDR3 consists of 14 residues. Germline CDR1 is SGHTA and CDR2 is FQGNSA. V lost 3 bases, J lost 0 bases, and 8 bases lay in between. CDR3 coding DNA: TGTGCCAGCAGCTTGAGGCAGATGAACACTGAAGCTTTCTTT. This sequence encodes CASSLRQMNTEAFF.

J is TRBJ2-7 and V is TRBV10-3, with D hard to call. The CDR3 consists of 13 residues. The V and J ends lost 8 bases and 1 base respectively, with 12 bases between them. Germline V gene lookup returns CDR1 ENHRY and CDR2 SYGVKD. DNA of the CDR3: TGTGCCATCGGGCAAGCGATGTCCTACGAGCAGTACTTC. It encodes CAIGQAMSYEQYF.

With respect to this clone: The sample holds other DNA sequences that translate to the same CDR3. The chain employs TRBV7-9 and TRBJ2-3; no reliable D call. The CDR3 covers 14 residues. V lost 3 bases to trimming and J lost 5 bases, with 12 bases between them. CDR1 SEHNR and CDR2 FQNEAQ come from the germline V gene (reference sequence). The DNA for the CDR3 is TGTGCCAGCAGCTTCCGTCAGTTGGGAGATACGCAGTATTTT. Its translation is CASSFRQLGDTQYF.

V gene TRBV19 combines with J gene TRBJ2-7, with D possibly being TRBD2 (6 bases). This CDR3 comprises 15 residues. V dropped 3 bases and J dropped 3 bases, with 15 bases sitting between them. Germline values: CDR1 LNHDA, CDR2 SQIVND (reference sequence). The CDR3 sequence is CASSIPPAGHYEQYF. DNA of the CDR3: TGTGCCAGTAGTATCCCACCAGCGGGCCACTACGAGCAGTACTTC. The full variable domain, completed using reference TRBV19 and TRBJ2-7, is DGGITQSPKYLFRKEGQNVTLSCEQNLNHDAMYWYRQDPGQGLRLIYYSQIVNDFQKGDIAEGYSVSREKKESFPLTVTSAQKNPTAFYLCASSIPPAGHYEQYFGPGTRLTVT.

The chain couples TRBV30 to TRBJ1-5; no definite D call. The V and J ends lost 1 base and 4 bases respectively, with 11 bases between them. The CDR3 is 14 amino acids. Per the germline V gene, CDR1 is GTSNPN and CDR2 is SVGIG (reference sequence). CDR3 residues: CAWSGGNSNQPQHF. CDR3 DNA: TGTGCCTGGAGTGGAGGGAACTCGAATCAGCCCCAGCATTTT.

This clone was detected once. The chain carries TRBV7-8 and TRBJ2-7, with TRBD2 identical over 8 bases. The trim removed 4 bases at V and 2 bases at J, leaving 7 bases unmatched. The CDR3 consists of 15 residues. Germline assignment: CDR1 SGHVS and CDR2 FQNEAQ. This CDR3 is CASSSPGGAAYEQYF. The CDR3 coding sequence is TGTGCCAGCAGCTCCCCGGGGGGGGCCGCCTACGAGCAGTACTTC.

V usage is TRBV28 and J usage is TRBJ1-2; 8 bases align to TRBD1. The CDR3 is made up of 16 amino acids. V shed 3 bases, J shed 5 bases, and the junction held 11 bases outside the gene matches. Germline CDR1 is MDHEN and CDR2 is SYDVKM. CDR3 in amino acids: CASSFGTGSMGYGYTF. The DNA of the CDR3 is TGTGCCAGCAGTTTTGGGACAGGTTCTATGGGGTATGGCTACACCTTC.

This chain uses TRBV6-1 with TRBJ2-3, with 11 bases that match TRBD1. The germline CDR1 and CDR2 sequences are MNHNS and SASEGT. This CDR3 is built from 17 residues. With V trimmed by 4 bases and J by 1 base, 7 bases remained unmatched. CDR3 sequence reads: CASSVGQGARGTDTQYF. In DNA, the CDR3 is TGTGCCAGCAGTGTAGGACAGGGGGCAAGGGGCACAGATACGCAGTATTTT.

The V call is TRBV7-2, the J call TRBJ2-3; 11 bases fit TRBD2. CDR1 is SGHTA, CDR2 FQGNSA, per germline. The CDR3 totals 16 residues. V shed 8 bases and J 1 base; nucleotides not matched to a gene: 8. Here the CDR3 DNA reads TGTGCCAGCCTTACTAGCGGGAGCCGGGGCACAGATACGCAGTATTTT. Protein sequence: CASLTSGSRGTDTQYF.

Note on this clone: Other DNA sequences within the sample encode an identical CDR3. The chain employs TRBV7-6 and TRBJ2-1, with unresolved D. The V gene lost 3 bases and the J gene lost 0 bases, with 6 bases spanning the gap. Germline CDR1 is SGHVS and CDR2 is FNYEAQ. This CDR3 comprises 14 residues. The CDR3 protein is CASSFRTSYNEQFF. CDR3 DNA sequence: TGTGCCAGCAGCTTTAGGACCTCCTACAATGAGCAGTTCTTC.

This chain joins TRBV28 and TRBJ2-3; TRBD2 agrees at 7 bases. Trimming at V came to 7 bases and at J to 3 bases, leaving 7 bases not matched to a gene. This CDR3 has 14 amino acids. CDR1 and CDR2 from the germline V gene are MDHEN and SYDVKM. CDR3 sequence reads: CASIPAGPTDTQYF. CDR3 sequence (DNA): TGTGCCAGCATCCCAGCGGGGCCTACAGATACGCAGTATTTT.

The V gene is TRBV5-1, the J gene TRBJ2-7; D is uncertain. Trimming pared 0 bases from V and 6 bases from J, leaving 13 bases between. The CDR3 length is 14 residues. Germline CDR1 is SGHRS and CDR2 is YFSETQ. CDR3 in amino acids: CASSLAQSSSEQYF. The CDR3 coding sequence is TGCGCCAGCAGCTTGGCTCAATCGTCGAGCGAGCAGTACTTC.